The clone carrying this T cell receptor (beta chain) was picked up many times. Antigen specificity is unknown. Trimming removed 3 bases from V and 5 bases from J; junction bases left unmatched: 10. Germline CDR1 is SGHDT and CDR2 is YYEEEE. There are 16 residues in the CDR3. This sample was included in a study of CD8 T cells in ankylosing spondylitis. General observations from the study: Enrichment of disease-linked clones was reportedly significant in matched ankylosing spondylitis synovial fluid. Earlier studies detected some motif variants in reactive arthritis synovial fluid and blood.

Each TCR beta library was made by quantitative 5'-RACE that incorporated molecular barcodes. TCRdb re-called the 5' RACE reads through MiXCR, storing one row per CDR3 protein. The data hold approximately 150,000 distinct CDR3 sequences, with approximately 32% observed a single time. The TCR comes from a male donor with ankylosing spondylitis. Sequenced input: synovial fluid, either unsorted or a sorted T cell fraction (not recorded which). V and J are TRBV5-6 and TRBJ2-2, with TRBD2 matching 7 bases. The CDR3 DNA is TGTGCCAGCAGCTGGGACTATCTCGTTGGAACCGGGGAGCTGTTTTTT. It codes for CASSWDYLVGTGELFF.